A selection of T cell receptor beta chains follows, all from one sample in a study of cytomegalovirus exposure and HLA in healthy donors. Profiling relied on immunoSEQ multiplex PCR, and the TCRdb table lists in-frame clones only, not all of them. The sample lists 150,000 to 200,000 clones; around 79% were seen once. Sequencing used PBMCs. Source of these receptors: a woman aged 45 to 65 in good health and CMV-seronegative. Both conserved end residues are part of each CDR3. D genes are given only for firm matches. Size is stated for part of the rows, as once, few or many counts, or as a class when the clone is expanded.

TRBV7-9	NA	TRBJ2-3	NA	CASSRPTDTQYF	TGTGCCAGCAGCCGTCCCACAGATACGCAGTATTTT
TRBV2	NA	TRBJ1-5	TRBD1	CASTDRDESNQPQHF	TGTGCCAGCACCGACAGGGATGAGAGCAATCAGCCCCAGCATTTT
TRBV5-1	NA	TRBJ2-5	TRBD1	CASSTTGDVQETQYF	TGCGCCAGCAGCACAACAGGGGACGTGCAAGAGACCCAGTACTTC
TRBV28	NA	TRBJ1-5	NA	CASSRHQPQHF	TGTGCCAGCAGTCGTCATCAGCCCCAGCATTTT
TRBV28	NA	TRBJ1-2	TRBD1	CASRSPDRAPNYGYTF	TGTGCCAGCAGATCTCCCGACAGGGCCCCTAACTATGGCTACACCTTC
TRBV7-9	NA	TRBJ1-2	NA	CASSPPGSYGYTF	TGTGCCAGCAGCCCCCCAGGAAGCTATGGCTACACCTTC
TRBV7-6	NA	TRBJ2-7	TRBD1	CASSRTGVVRYF	TGTGCCAGCAGCCGAACAGGGGTAGTGAGGTACTTC
TRBV7-6	NA	TRBJ1-1	TRBD1	CASSLAGTANTEAFF	TGTGCCAGCAGCTTAGCGGGGACAGCGAACACTGAAGCTTTCTTT
TRBV4-1	NA	TRBJ1-3	NA	CASSQYNSGNTIYF	TGCGCCAGCAGCCAGTACAACTCTGGAAACACCATATATTTT
TRBV29-1	NA	TRBJ2-6	NA	CSVGGRASGANVLTF	TGCAGCGTTGGTGGCAGGGCGTCTGGGGCCAACGTCCTGACTTTC
TRBV7-9	NA	TRBJ2-7	NA	CASSYPGQLDYEQYF	TGTGCCAGCAGCTACCCGGGACAACTAGACTACGAGCAGTACTTC
TRBV18	NA	TRBJ2-3	NA	CASHRGISTDTQYF	TGTGCCAGCCACCGGGGGATTAGCACAGATACGCAGTATTTT
TRBV4-3	NA	TRBJ2-7	TRBD1	CASSQEGAGGPYEQYF	TGCGCCAGCAGCCAAGAGGGGGCAGGGGGCCCCTACGAGCAGTACTTC
TRBV6-5	NA	TRBJ2-1	TRBD2	CASSPTSGRRNEQFF	TGTGCCAGCAGTCCTACTAGCGGGAGAAGGAATGAGCAGTTCTTC
TRBV2	NA	TRBJ1-5	NA	CASRNGDTFGNQPQHF	TGTGCCAGCAGGAACGGGGACACCTTTGGCAATCAGCCCCAGCATTTT
TRBV5-6	NA	TRBJ2-5	TRBD2	CASSARTSGFETQYF	TGTGCCAGCAGCGCGCGGACTAGCGGGTTCGAGACCCAGTACTTC
TRBV30	NA	TRBJ1-5	TRBD1	CAWSGQGDQPQHF	TGTGCCTGGAGTGGACAGGGCGATCAGCCCCAGCATTTT
TRBV28	NA	TRBJ2-1	TRBD2	CASNPRGGQGEQFF	TGTGCCAGCAACCCCCGGGGGGGGCAAGGTGAGCAGTTCTTC
TRBV4-2	once	TRBJ2-5	TRBD2	CASSQTGGPPETQYF	TGTGCCAGCAGCCAGACGGGGGGGCCACCGGAGACCCAGTACTTC
TRBV2	NA	TRBJ1-6	TRBD1	CASSGQGAGGSPLHF	TGTGCCAGCAGTGGACAGGGGGCAGGGGGTTCACCCCTCCACTTT
TRBV5-1	NA	TRBJ2-2	NA	CASSSTVENTGELFF	TGCGCCAGCAGCTCGACAGTGGAGAACACCGGGGAGCTGTTTTTT
TRBV18	NA	TRBJ1-2	TRBD1	CASSQGAHGYTF	TGTGCCAGCTCACAGGGGGCGCACGGCTACACCTTC
TRBV9	NA	TRBJ2-3	NA	CASSVAGGGDTQYF	TGTGCCAGCAGCGTAGCCGGGGGTGGAGATACGCAGTATTTT
TRBV19	NA	TRBJ1-4	NA	CASSRRRTATNEKLFF	TGTGCCAGTAGCCGACGCCGGACAGCAACTAATGAAAAACTGTTTTTT
TRBV5-1	NA	TRBJ1-3	NA	CASSPGRGASGNTIYF	TGCGCCAGCAGCCCCGGCCGGGGGGCCTCTGGAAACACCATATATTTT
TRBV19	NA	TRBJ1-5	NA	CASIRTGSNQPQHF	TGTGCCAGTATCAGGACGGGGAGCAATCAGCCCCAGCATTTT
TRBV5-1	NA	TRBJ2-7	NA	CASSLVGGTSYGQYF	TGCGCCAGCAGCTTGGTGGGGGGAACGTCCTACGGGCAGTACTTC
TRBV28	few	TRBJ2-1	TRBD2	CASSKTSGIANEQFF	TGTGCCAGCAGTAAGACTAGCGGGATTGCGAATGAGCAGTTCTTC
TRBV10-1	few	TRBJ2-7	TRBD1	CASSDLVPGQGYSYEQYF	TGCGCCAGCAGTGATTTAGTCCCGGGACAGGGCTATTCCTACGAGCAGTACTTC
TRBV14	few	TRBJ1-3	NA	CASSRNRLRNTIYF	TGTGCCAGCAGCCGAAACAGGCTGAGGAACACCATATATTTT
TRBV2	NA	TRBJ1-5	NA	CASSFTGTDQPQHF	TGTGCCAGCAGTTTCACAGGGACGGATCAGCCCCAGCATTTT
TRBV29-1	NA	TRBJ1-4	NA	CSVVVQQDEKLFF	TGCAGCGTTGTAGTGCAGCAGGATGAAAAACTGTTTTTT
TRBV4-1	NA	TRBJ2-7	NA	CASSQVAGARLYEQYF	TGCGCCAGCAGCCAAGTCGCCGGAGCCCGCCTCTACGAGCAGTACTTC
TRBV7-2	NA	TRBJ2-7	TRBD2	CASSDTLAGGYEQYF	TGTGCCAGCAGCGACACCCTAGCGGGTGGGTACGAGCAGTACTTC
TRBV5-4	once	TRBJ2-5	TRBD1	CASSLGDRDETQYF	TGTGCCAGCAGCTTGGGGGACAGGGACGAGACCCAGTACTTC
TRBV6-5	NA	TRBJ1-6	NA	CASRIREGENSPLHF	TGTGCCAGCAGGATTCGCGAGGGCGAGAATTCACCCCTCCACTTT
TRBV25-1	few	TRBJ1-1	NA	CASTAGELNTEAFF	TGTGCCAGCACCGCAGGGGAGTTGAACACTGAAGCTTTCTTT
TRBV2	NA	TRBJ2-3	TRBD2	CASGGGLTDTQYF	TGTGCCAGCGGGGGGGGACTCACAGATACGCAGTATTTT
TRBV6-5	NA	TRBJ2-1	NA	CASGSPTPYNEQFF	TGTGCCAGCGGGAGTCCGACACCCTACAATGAGCAGTTCTTC
TRBV10-3	NA	TRBJ2-7	TRBD2	CAISESPRSGGVEQYF	TGTGCCATCAGTGAGTCGCCTCGTAGCGGGGGTGTCGAGCAGTACTTC
TRBV14	NA	TRBJ2-7	NA	CASSRTAWGHNSYEQYF	TGTGCCAGCAGCCGGACCGCATGGGGACACAACTCCTACGAGCAGTACTTC
TRBV19	NA	TRBJ1-2	TRBD1	CASKRWTGINYGYTF	TGTGCCAGTAAACGTTGGACAGGGATAAACTATGGCTACACCTTC
TRBV9	NA	TRBJ2-5	TRBD2	CASSVGLAGGETQYF	TGTGCCAGCAGCGTAGGGCTAGCGGGGGGTGAGACCCAGTACTTC
TRBV10-1	NA	TRBJ2-1	NA	CASSEFTYNEQFF	TGCGCCAGCAGTGAGTTCACTTACAATGAGCAGTTCTTC
TRBV11-2	NA	TRBJ2-5	TRBD1	CASSPNRGRGTQYF	TGTGCCAGCAGTCCTAACAGGGGAAGAGGGACCCAGTACTTC
TRBV19	few	TRBJ1-2	NA	CASSIRQGYGYTF	TGTGCCAGTAGTATCCGGCAGGGCTATGGCTACACCTTC
TRBV27	NA	TRBJ2-7	TRBD2	CASSLMRGFNYEQYF	TGTGCCAGCAGTTTAATGCGGGGGTTTAACTACGAGCAGTACTTC